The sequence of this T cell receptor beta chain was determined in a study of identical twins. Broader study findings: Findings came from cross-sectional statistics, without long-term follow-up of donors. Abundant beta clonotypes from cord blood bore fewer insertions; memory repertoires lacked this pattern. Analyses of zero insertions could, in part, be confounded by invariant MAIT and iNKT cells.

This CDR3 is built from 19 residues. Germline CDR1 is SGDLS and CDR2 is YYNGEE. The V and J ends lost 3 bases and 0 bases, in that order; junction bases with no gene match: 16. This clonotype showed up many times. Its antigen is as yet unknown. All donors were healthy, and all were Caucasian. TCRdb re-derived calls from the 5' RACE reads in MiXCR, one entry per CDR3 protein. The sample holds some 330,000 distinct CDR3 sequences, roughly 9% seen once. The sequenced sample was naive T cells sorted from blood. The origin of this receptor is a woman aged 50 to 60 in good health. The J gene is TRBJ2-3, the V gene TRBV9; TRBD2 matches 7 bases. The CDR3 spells CASSDSRSGYSGSTDTQYF. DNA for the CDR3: TGTGCCAGCAGCGACTCCCGGTCGGGGTATAGCGGGAGCACAGATACGCAGTATTTT.